This TCR beta chain was identified during a study of OX40 agonist ivuxolimab in advanced cancers. About the study: Prior anti-PD-1, anti-PD-L1 or anti-CTLA-4 therapy was allowed; about 39% had some. Study outcomes and limitations: With doses of 0.1 to 3.0 mg/kg, CD4+ and CD8+ blood T cells had undergone clonal expansion by week 6.

Autoimmune disease history or systemic immunosuppression led to patients being barred. With respect to this clone: Its cognate antigen is unknown.

Clones were read by immunoSEQ multiplex PCR, and TCRdb kept only the in-frame ones, dropping some. The table records around 25,000 clones, around 82% of them present only once. The germline V gene has CDR1 GTSNPN and CDR2 SVGIG (reference sequence). V lost 2 bases and J lost 7, with 15 bases in between. This CDR3 has 14 residues. The chain has TRBV30 and TRBJ1-5; possible D gene TRBD1, 6 bases. This sequence originates from an adult with an advanced solid tumor such as melanoma, head and neck, liver or kidney cancer. The sample here was CD4+ or CD8+ T cells sorted from blood, taken in a trial of the OX40 agonist ivuxolimab. CDR3 sequence (DNA): TGTGCCTGGAGTTCAGGGGCGGACGGACAGCCCCAGCATTTT. This sequence encodes CAWSSGADGQPQHF.